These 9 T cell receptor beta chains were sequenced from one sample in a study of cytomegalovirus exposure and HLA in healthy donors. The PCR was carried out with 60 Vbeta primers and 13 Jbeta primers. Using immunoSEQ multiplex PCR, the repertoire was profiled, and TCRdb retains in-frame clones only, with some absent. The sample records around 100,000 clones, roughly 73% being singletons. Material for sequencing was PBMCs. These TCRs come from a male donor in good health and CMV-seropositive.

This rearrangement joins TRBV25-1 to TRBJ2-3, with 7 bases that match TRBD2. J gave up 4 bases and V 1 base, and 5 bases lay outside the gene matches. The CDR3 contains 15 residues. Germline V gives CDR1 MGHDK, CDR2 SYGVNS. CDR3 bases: TGTGCCAGCAGTGAATGGGGGGGAGGGCCAGATACGCAGTATTTT. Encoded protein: CASSEWGGGPDTQYF.

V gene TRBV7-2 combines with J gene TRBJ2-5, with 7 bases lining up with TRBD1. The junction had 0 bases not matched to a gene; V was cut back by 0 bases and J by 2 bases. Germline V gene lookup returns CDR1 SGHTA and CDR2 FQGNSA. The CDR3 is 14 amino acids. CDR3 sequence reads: CASSLAGQQETQYF. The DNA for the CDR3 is TGTGCCAGCAGCTTAGCGGGACAGCAAGAGACCCAGTACTTC.

CDR3 in amino acids: CASRNLLADTEAFF. The CDR3 DNA reads as TGTGCCAGCAGAAACCTCTTGGCGGACACTGAAGCTTTCTTT. The chain uses TRBV27 and TRBJ1-1, with D hard to call. Germline V gene lookup returns CDR1 MNHEY and CDR2 SMNVEV (reference sequence). The CDR3 extends over 14 amino acids. Trimming took 6 bases from V and 3 from J, leaving 14 bases between them.

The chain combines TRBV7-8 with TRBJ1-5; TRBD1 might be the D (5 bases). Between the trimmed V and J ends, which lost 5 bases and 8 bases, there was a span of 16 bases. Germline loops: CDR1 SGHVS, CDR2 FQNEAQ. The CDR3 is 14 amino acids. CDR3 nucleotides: TGTGCCAGCAGCCCTAACAAGGGGAGGAAGCCCCAGCATTTT. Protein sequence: CASSPNKGRKPQHF.

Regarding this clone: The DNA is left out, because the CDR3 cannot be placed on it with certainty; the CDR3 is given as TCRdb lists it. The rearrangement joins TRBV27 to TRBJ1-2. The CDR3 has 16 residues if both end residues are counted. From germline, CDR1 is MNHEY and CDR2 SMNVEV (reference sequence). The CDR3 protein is CASSSSGGGSNYGYTF.

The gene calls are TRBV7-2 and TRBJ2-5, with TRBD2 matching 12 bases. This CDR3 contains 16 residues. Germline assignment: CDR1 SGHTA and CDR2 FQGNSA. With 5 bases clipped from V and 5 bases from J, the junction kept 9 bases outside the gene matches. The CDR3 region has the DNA TGTGCCAGCAGCGCCCAACTAGCGGGAGGCGGGGAGACCCAGTACTTC. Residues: CASSAQLAGGGETQYF.

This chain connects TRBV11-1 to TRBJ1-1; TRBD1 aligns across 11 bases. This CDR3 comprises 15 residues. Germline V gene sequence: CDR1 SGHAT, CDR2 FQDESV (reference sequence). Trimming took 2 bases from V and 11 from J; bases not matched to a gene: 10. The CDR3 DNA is TGTGCCAGCAGCTTACTGGACAGGGGGCTAACTAAGGCTTTCTTT. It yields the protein CASSLLDRGLTKAFF.

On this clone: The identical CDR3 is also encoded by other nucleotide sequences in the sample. CDR3: CASSRQGSSTEAFF. CDR3 coding DNA: TGTGCCAGTTCAAGACAGGGTTCTTCCACTGAAGCTTTCTTT. The chain employs TRBV19 and TRBJ1-1; TRBD1 aligns across 7 bases. The ends lost 8 bases at V and 4 bases at J; junction bases unmatched: 10. CDR3 length equals 14 residues. Germline V gives CDR1 LNHDA, CDR2 SQIVND (reference sequence).

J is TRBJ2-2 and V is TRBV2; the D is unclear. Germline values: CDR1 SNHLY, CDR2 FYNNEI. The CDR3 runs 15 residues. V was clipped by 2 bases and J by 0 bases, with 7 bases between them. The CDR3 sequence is CASSELATNTGELFF. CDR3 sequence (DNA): TGTGCCAGCAGTGAATTAGCTACGAACACCGGGGAGCTGTTTTTT.